A single sample is the source of the 25 T cell receptor beta chains below, sequenced in a study of blood T cell repertoires in COVID-19. Data came from immunoSEQ multiplex PCR; TCRdb stores just in-frame clones and leaves some out. In the table there are 100,000 to 150,000 clones, 88% of which are singletons. Specimen: peripheral blood. The receptor set was obtained from a woman of 80 years or more with acute or convalescent COVID-19.

This sequence joins TRBV7-9 and TRBJ2-2; D is ambiguous. The CDR3 runs 15 residues. The germline V gene encodes CDR1 SEHNR and CDR2 FQNEAQ (reference sequence). The V and J ends lost 5 bases and 0 bases respectively, with 10 bases between them. CDR3 DNA: TGTGCCAGCAGCCTCGACACTCCGAACACCGGGGAGCTGTTTTTT. Protein product: CASSLDTPNTGELFF.

The V call is TRBV5-4, the J call TRBJ2-7; 8 nucleotides match TRBD1. The CDR3 loop spans 13 amino acids. Germline CDR1 is SGHNT and CDR2 is YYREEE (reference sequence). With 2 bases clipped from V and 6 bases from J, the junction kept 4 bases outside the gene matches. The CDR3 DNA reads TGTGCCAGCAGCTTTGGACAGGGTAGCGAGCAGTACTTC. Amino acid sequence: CASSFGQGSEQYF.

This clone was counted a single time. This rearrangement joins TRBV28 to TRBJ2-7; 8 bases are a match to TRBD1. V trimming: 6 bases; J trimming: 2 bases; junction bases outside the gene matches: 9. The germline V gene has CDR1 MDHEN and CDR2 SYDVKM. This CDR3 is 15 amino acids long. The DNA for the CDR3 is TGTGCCAGCAGGCCGGACAGGGCGCACACCTACGAGCAGTACTTC. Translated: CASRPDRAHTYEQYF.

The V and J genes are TRBV2 and TRBJ1-2; the D gene is possibly TRBD1 (5 bases). V lost 4 bases and J lost 3, with 12 bases in between. The germline CDR1 and CDR2 sequences are SNHLY and FYNNEI. The CDR3 extends over 14 amino acids. CDR3 nucleotides: TGTGCCAGCAGTGCAGGGTATCCCTACTATGGCTACACCTTC. It yields the protein CASSAGYPYYGYTF.

This clone has only one observation. The CDR3 loop is CSASAGSYNEQFF. The CDR3 DNA reads as TGCAGCGCCTCGGCGGGATCCTACAATGAGCAGTTCTTC. The genes are TRBV29-1 and TRBJ2-1; D is perhaps TRBD2 (6 bases). Germline V gene lookup returns CDR1 SQVTM and CDR2 ANQGSEA. The CDR3 loop spans 13 amino acids. Deletions cut 7 bases from V and 1 base from J, with 11 bases between.

This clone was detected only once. The chain recombines TRBV10-3 with TRBJ2-2; 10 bases align to TRBD2. With 8 bases clipped from V and 3 bases from J, the junction kept 3 bases outside the gene matches. The CDR3 is made up of 14 amino acids. Germline V gives CDR1 ENHRY, CDR2 SYGVKD. The CDR3 spells CAIGLAGDTGELFF. The CDR3, as DNA: TGTGCCATCGGCCTAGCGGGAGACACCGGGGAGCTGTTTTTT.

The V call is TRBV19, the J call TRBJ1-5; D may be TRBD1 (6 bases). CDR1 and CDR2 from the germline V gene are LNHDA and SQIVND (reference sequence). Trimming removed 7 bases from V and 0 bases from J, with 22 bases in between. The CDR3 runs to 18 residues. CDR3 region: CASTPGRGVFSSNQPQHF. The CDR3 bases are TGTGCCAGTACCCCGGGCAGGGGCGTATTTAGTAGCAATCAGCCCCAGCATTTT. The complete variable domain, with remaining parts taken from reference TRBV19 and TRBJ1-5, reads DGGITQSPKYLFRKEGQNVTLSCEQNLNHDAMYWYRQDPGQGLRLIYYSQIVNDFQKGDIAEGYSVSREKKESFPLTVTSAQKNPTAFYLCASTPGRGVFSSNQPQHFGDGTRLSIL.

This chain links TRBV5-1 with TRBJ1-5; possible D gene TRBD1, 6 bases. This CDR3 is built from 13 residues. Germline CDR1 is SGHRS and CDR2 is YFSETQ. V gave up 2 bases and J gave up 8 bases, with 11 bases separating them. CDR3 nucleotide sequence: TGCGCCAGCAGCTTAGGACAGAATGAGCCCCAGCATTTT. Its protein product is CASSLGQNEPQHF.

J is TRBJ2-7 and V is TRBV7-2, with TRBD2 as a possible D gene (5 bases). V shed 1 base and J shed 3 bases, with 10 bases lying between them. Per germline, CDR1 SGHTA and CDR2 FQGNSA. The CDR3 spans 14 residues. As DNA, the CDR3 is TGTGCCAGCAGCTTAGAAACGGGGTTCTACGAGCAGTACTTC. This gives the protein CASSLETGFYEQYF.

The V and J genes are TRBV5-1 and TRBJ2-1; D is uncertain. The germline V and J ends were trimmed by 0 bases and 4 bases, with 8 bases remaining between them. This CDR3 has 14 amino acids. Looked up from germline, CDR1 is SGHRS and CDR2 is YFSETQ. CDR3 protein: CASSLDGSYNEQFF. The CDR3 nucleotides are TGCGCCAGCAGCTTGGACGGGTCATACAATGAGCAGTTCTTC.

There are a few counts of this clone. This chain joins TRBV4-3 and TRBJ1-1; D might be TRBD1 (5 bases). With 0 bases removed from V and 3 bases from J, the gap between germline ends came to 23 bases. This CDR3 contains 19 residues. Per germline, CDR1 LGHNA and CDR2 YSLEER. The CDR3 here is CASSQEFKTVGGRDTEAFF. CDR3 DNA: TGCGCCAGCAGCCAAGAATTTAAGACCGTGGGGGGGAGGGACACTGAAGCTTTCTTT.

V and J are TRBV24-1 and TRBJ2-3; D gene uncertain. The CDR3 loop spans 12 amino acids. Germline CDR1 and CDR2: KGHDR and SFDVKD. Trimming removed 3 bases at V and 7 bases at J, with 7 bases between. The chain's CDR3 is CATSDLGYTQYF. The CDR3, as DNA: TGTGCCACCAGTGATCTAGGATATACGCAGTATTTT.

The rearrangement joins TRBV4-1 to TRBJ1-4, with 8 bases aligning to TRBD1. The CDR3 has 15 residues. The V gene's germline CDR1 is MGHRA and CDR2 YSYEKL. The trim removed 3 bases at V and 8 bases at J, leaving 8 bases unmatched. CDR3 residues: CASSQPDREGEKLFF. CDR3 sequence (DNA): TGCGCCAGCAGCCAGCCGGACAGGGAAGGCGAAAAACTGTTTTTT.

This chain uses TRBV6-4 with TRBJ2-7, with D perhaps TRBD2 (6 bases). The V gene's germline CDR1 is MRHNA and CDR2 SNTAGT. This CDR3 has 12 residues. Trimming pared 10 bases from V and 2 bases from J, leaving 12 bases between. The CDR3 region has the DNA TGTGCCACCAGGGAGGAAACCTACGAGCAGTACTTC. Translation: CATREETYEQYF.

The V call is TRBV28, the J call TRBJ1-1, with unresolved D. CDR1 and CDR2 (germline): MDHEN, SYDVKM. Trimming left V 3 bases short and J 1 base short, with 3 bases between. This CDR3 is built from 12 residues. In DNA form, the CDR3 reads TGTGCCAGCAGTTTTCGGAACACTGAAGCTTTCTTT. Protein: CASSFRNTEAFF.

The chain combines TRBV7-8 with TRBJ2-7; 9 bases fit TRBD1. Germline CDR1 and CDR2: SGHVS and FQNEAQ. The CDR3 is 14 residues long. The ends lost 2 bases at V and 3 bases at J; junction bases unmatched: 2. CDR3 loop: CASSLQDRGYEQYF. In DNA form, the CDR3 reads TGTGCCAGCAGCTTACAGGACAGGGGCTACGAGCAGTACTTC.

The J gene is TRBJ1-4, the V gene TRBV27; unclear D gene. Trimming removed 2 bases at V and 9 bases at J, with 16 bases between. CDR1 and CDR2 from the germline V gene are MNHEY and SMNVEV (reference sequence). The CDR3 consists of 15 residues. The DNA for the CDR3 is TGTGCCAGCAGTTTAACTGTCTGGGGAGAGAAAAAACTGTTTTTT. Translation gives CASSLTVWGEKKLFF.

This clone was seen a handful of times. The V call is TRBV7-9, the J call TRBJ2-7; D is perhaps TRBD2 (5 bases). The CDR3 totals 13 residues. From germline, CDR1 is SEHNR and CDR2 FQNEAQ (reference sequence). The V and J ends lost 3 bases and 1 base respectively, with 7 bases between them. The CDR3 DNA is TGTGCCAGCAGCTTCGCGGGTTCCTACGAGCAGTACTTC. It specifies CASSFAGSYEQYF.

The chain has TRBV2 and TRBJ1-3; tentatively, D is TRBD1 (6 bases). The CDR3 consists of 14 residues. Per the germline V gene, CDR1 is SNHLY and CDR2 is FYNNEI. Trimming pared 6 bases from V and 2 bases from J, leaving 11 bases between. CDR3 coding DNA: TGTGCCAGCAGGGAACAGGGAACTGGAAACACCATATATTTT. It encodes CASREQGTGNTIYF. Complete variable domain (other parts from reference TRBV2 and TRBJ1-3): EPEVTQTPSHQVTQMGQEVILRCVPISNHLYFYWYRQILGQKVEFLVSFYNNEISEKSEIFDDQFSVERPDGSNFTLKIRSTKLEDSAMYFCASREQGTGNTIYFGEGSWLTVV.

The chain has TRBV18 and TRBJ1-2; D is possibly TRBD1 (6 bases). The CDR3 is 14 amino acids. Trimming stripped 5 bases from V and 7 bases from J, with 17 bases between. In germline, CDR1 is KGHSH, CDR2 LQKENI. CDR3 nucleotides: TGTGCCAGCTCATCCCTGACGGGCAGGGGTGGCTACACCTTC. It specifies CASSSLTGRGGYTF.

This rearrangement joins TRBV5-5 to TRBJ2-5; 9 bases are a match to TRBD1. V gave up 2 bases and J gave up 2 bases; unmatched junction bases: 1. The CDR3 spans 14 residues. Germline V gene data show CDR1 as SGHKS and CDR2 as YYEKEE (reference sequence). The CDR3 sequence is CASSLGTGQETQYF. The CDR3 DNA reads TGTGCCAGCAGCTTAGGGACAGGGCAAGAGACCCAGTACTTC. The variable domain in full, completed from reference TRBV5-5 and TRBJ2-5, reads DAGVTQSPTHLIKTRGQQVTLRCSPISGHKSVSWYQQVLGQGPQFIFQYYEKEERGRGNFPDRFSARQFPNYSSELNVNALLLGDSALYLCASSLGTGQETQYFGPGTRLLVL.

The chain carries TRBV7-9 and TRBJ2-4; D remains unclear. The germline V gene has CDR1 SEHNR and CDR2 FQNEAQ (reference sequence). The ends were cut back, 1 base at V and 0 bases at J, with 4 bases in the middle. This CDR3 contains 14 residues. CDR3 residues: CASSLDGAKNIQYF. CDR3 nucleotide sequence: TGTGCCAGCAGCTTAGACGGAGCCAAAAACATTCAGTACTTC.

V usage is TRBV3-1 (or the pseudogene TRBV3-2) and J usage is TRBJ2-7, with 12 bases fitting TRBD2. CDR3 length: 16 amino acids. The germline V gene encodes CDR1 LGHDT and CDR2 YNNKEL (reference sequence). Trimming removed 0 bases from V and 2 bases from J; junction bases left unmatched: 2. CDR3 protein: CASSQERLAGAYEQYF. Here the CDR3 DNA reads TGTGCCAGCAGCCAAGAGCGACTAGCGGGGGCCTACGAGCAGTACTTC.

The chain is built from TRBV11-2 and TRBJ1-3, with D possibly matching TRBD1 (5 bases). The germline gives CDR1 SGHAT, CDR2 FQNNGV. There are 12 residues in the CDR3. V was shortened by 3 bases and J by 8 bases, with 8 bases between the two germline ends. CDR3 DNA: TGTGCCAGCAGCTTCCCGACAGACACCATATATTTT. Translating it yields CASSFPTDTIYF.

The rearrangement links TRBV15 to TRBJ1-5; D gene uncertain. The V end lost 0 bases, the J end lost 4 bases, and 4 bases lay between the germline ends. From germline, CDR1 is LNHNV and CDR2 YYDKDF (reference sequence). This CDR3 region has 13 residues. The CDR3 sequence: CATSRDINQPQHF. Written as DNA, the CDR3 is TGTGCCACCAGCAGAGATATAAATCAGCCCCAGCATTTT.